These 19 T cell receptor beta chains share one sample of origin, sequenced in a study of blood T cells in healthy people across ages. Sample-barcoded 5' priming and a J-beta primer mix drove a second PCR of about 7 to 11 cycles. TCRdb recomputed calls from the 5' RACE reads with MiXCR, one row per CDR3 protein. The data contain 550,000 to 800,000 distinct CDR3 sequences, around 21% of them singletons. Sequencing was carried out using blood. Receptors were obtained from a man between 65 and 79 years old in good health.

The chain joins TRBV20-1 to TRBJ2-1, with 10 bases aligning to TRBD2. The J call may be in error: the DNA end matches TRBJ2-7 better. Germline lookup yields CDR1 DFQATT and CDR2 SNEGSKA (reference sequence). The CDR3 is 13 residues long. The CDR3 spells CSAGTSVSYEQYF. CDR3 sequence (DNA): TGCAGTGCCGGGACTAGCGTTTCCTACGAGCAGTACTTC.

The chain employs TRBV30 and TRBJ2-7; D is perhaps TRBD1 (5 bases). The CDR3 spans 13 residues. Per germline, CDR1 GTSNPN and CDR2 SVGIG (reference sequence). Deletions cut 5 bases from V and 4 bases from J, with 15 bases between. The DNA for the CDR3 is TGTGCCTGGGCCCGTAGTAGACAGTACGAGCAGTACTTC. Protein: CAWARSRQYEQYF.

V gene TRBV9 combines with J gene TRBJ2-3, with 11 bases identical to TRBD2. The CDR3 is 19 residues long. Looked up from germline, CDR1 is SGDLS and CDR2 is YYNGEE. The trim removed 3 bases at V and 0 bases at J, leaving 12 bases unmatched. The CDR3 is CASSAGTGTSGTSTDTQYF. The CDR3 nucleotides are TGTGCCAGCAGCGCCGGGACCGGGACTAGCGGTACGAGCACAGATACGCAGTATTTT.

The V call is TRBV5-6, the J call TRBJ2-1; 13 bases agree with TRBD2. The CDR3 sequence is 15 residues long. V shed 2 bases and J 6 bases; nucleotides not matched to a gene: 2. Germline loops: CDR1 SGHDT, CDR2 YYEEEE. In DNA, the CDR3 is TGTGCCAGCAGCTTCGGGACTAGCGGGATCAATGAGCAGTTCTTC. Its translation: CASSFGTSGINEQFF.

CDR3 residues: CASTLTASSYEQYF. The DNA of the CDR3 is TGTGCCAGCACCTTGACCGCCAGCTCCTACGAGCAGTACTTC. The chain carries TRBV12-3 or TRBV12-4 and TRBJ2-1; D is unclear. The tail of the sequence fits TRBJ2-7 better, so the J call may be wrong. CDR3 length: 14 amino acids.

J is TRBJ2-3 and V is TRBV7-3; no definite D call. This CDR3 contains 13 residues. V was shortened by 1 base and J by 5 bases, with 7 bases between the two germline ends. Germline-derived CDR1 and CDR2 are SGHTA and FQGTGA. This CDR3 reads CASSLRVKDTQYF. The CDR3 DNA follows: TGTGCCAGCAGCTTAAGGGTTAAAGATACGCAGTATTTT.

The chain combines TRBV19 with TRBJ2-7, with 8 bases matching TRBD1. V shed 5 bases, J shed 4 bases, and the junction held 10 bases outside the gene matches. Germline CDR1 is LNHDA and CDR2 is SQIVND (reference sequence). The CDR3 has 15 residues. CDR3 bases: TGTGCCAGTAGTGGAACAGGGACAGGTGGATACGAGCAGTACTTC. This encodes CASSGTGTGGYEQYF.

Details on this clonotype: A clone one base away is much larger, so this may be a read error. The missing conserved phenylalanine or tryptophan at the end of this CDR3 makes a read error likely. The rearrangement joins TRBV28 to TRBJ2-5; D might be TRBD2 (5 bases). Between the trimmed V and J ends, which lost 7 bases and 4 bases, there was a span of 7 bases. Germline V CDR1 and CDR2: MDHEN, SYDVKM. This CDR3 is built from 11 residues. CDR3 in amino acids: CASIAGETQYL. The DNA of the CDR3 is TGTGCCAGCATTGCGGGAGAGACCCAGTACCTC.

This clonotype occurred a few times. The CDR3 DNA sequence: TGCAGTGCTGAGGGAACGGTTGGAAACACCATATATTTT. Protein: CSAEGTVGNTIYF. V is TRBV20-1 and J is TRBJ1-3; no definite D call. This CDR3 comprises 13 residues. The V gene's germline CDR1 is DFQATT and CDR2 SNEGSKA (reference sequence). V lost 5 bases and J lost 3, with 11 bases in between.

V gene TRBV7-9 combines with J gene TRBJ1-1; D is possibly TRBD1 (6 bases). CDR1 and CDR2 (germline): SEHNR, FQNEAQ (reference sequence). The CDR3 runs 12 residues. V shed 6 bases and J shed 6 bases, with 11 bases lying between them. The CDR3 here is CASRPDSPEAFF. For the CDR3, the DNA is TGTGCCAGCAGGCCGGACAGCCCTGAAGCTTTCTTT.

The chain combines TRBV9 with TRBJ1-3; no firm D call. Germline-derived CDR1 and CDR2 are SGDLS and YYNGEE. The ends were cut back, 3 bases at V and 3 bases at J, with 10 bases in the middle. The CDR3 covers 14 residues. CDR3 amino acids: CASSDASGGNTIYF. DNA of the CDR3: TGTGCCAGCAGCGACGCGTCAGGTGGAAACACCATATATTTT.

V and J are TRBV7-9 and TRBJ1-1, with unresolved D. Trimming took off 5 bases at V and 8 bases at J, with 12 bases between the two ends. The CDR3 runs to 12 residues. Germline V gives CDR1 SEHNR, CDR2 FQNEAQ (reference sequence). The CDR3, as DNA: TGTGCCAGCAGCCGAGCGGCCCCCGAAGCTTTCTTT. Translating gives CASSRAAPEAFF.

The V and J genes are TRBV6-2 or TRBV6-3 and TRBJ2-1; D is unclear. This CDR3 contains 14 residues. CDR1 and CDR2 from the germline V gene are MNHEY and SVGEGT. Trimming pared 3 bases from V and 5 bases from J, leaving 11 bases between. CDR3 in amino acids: CASSYPSRDNEQFF. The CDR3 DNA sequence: TGTGCCAGCAGTTATCCCTCTAGAGACAATGAGCAGTTCTTC.

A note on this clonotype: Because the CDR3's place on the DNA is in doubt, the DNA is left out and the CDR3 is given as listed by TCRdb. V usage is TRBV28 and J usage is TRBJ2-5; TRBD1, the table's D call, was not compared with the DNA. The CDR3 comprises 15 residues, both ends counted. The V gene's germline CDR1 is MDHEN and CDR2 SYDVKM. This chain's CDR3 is CASSTSGQGPETQYF.

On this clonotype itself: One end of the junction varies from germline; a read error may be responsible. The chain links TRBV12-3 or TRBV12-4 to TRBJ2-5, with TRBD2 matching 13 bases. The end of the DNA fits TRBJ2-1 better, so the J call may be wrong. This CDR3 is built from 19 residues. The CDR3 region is CATSDRLAGGPSKRNEQFF. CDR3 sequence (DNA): TGTGCCACCAGTGATCGACTAGCGGGAGGCCCCAGTAAGAGAAATGAGCAGTTCTTC.

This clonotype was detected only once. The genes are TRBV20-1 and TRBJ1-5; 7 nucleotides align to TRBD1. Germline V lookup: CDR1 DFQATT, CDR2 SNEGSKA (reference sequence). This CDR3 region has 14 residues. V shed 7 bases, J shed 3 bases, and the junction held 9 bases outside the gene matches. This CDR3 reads CSGALTGNNQPQHF. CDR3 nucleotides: TGCAGTGGAGCCCTGACAGGGAACAATCAGCCCCAGCATTTT.

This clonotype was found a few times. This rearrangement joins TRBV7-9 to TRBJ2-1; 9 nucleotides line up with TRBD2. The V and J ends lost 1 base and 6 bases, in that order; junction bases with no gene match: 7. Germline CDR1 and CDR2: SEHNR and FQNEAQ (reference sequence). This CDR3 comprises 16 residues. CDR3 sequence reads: CASSLGGSGSGNEQFF. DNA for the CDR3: TGTGCCAGCAGCTTAGGGGGTAGCGGGAGTGGCAATGAGCAGTTCTTC. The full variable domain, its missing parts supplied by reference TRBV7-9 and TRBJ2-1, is DTGVSQNPRHKITKRGQNVTFRCDPISEHNRLYWYRQTLGQGPEFLTYFQNEAQLEKSRLLSDRFSAERPKGSFSTLEIQRTEQGDSAMYLCASSLGGSGSGNEQFFGPGTRLTVL.

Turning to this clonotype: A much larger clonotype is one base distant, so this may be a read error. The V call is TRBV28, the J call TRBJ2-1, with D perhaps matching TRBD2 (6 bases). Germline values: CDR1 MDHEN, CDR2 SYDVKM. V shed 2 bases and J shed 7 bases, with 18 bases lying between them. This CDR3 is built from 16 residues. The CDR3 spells CASSLGRRGSSNEQFF. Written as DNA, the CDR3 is TGTGCCAGCAGTTTAGGAAGGAGGGGCTCATCGAATGAGCAGTTCTTC.

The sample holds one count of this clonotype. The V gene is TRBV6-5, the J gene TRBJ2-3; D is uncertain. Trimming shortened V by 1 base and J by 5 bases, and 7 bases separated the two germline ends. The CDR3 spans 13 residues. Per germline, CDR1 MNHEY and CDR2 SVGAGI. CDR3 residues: CASSYYGGDTQYF. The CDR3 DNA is TGTGCCAGCAGTTACTACGGTGGAGATACGCAGTATTTT.